This entry lists 3 T cell receptor beta chains sequenced from one sample in a study of T-cell reconstitution after alpha-beta-depleted transplantation in children. Unique molecular identifiers featured in how the TCRbeta library was prepared. TCRdb passed the PCR reads through MiXCR, listing each CDR3 protein once. The data show 300,000 to 350,000 distinct CDR3 sequences, 16% seen once. This sample comprised PBMCs, mostly from graft donor cells, obtained 360 days after TCRalphabeta/CD19-depleted stem cell transplant. All receptors come from a male patient under 10 years old who had a stem cell transplant for acute lymphoblastic leukemia, so the T cells may come from the graft donor.

The chain is built from TRBV9 and TRBJ2-2, with D unresolved. The CDR3 contains 18 residues. The germline gives CDR1 SGDLS, CDR2 YYNGEE. Trimming took off 3 bases at V and 6 bases at J, with 24 bases between the two ends. The CDR3 nucleotides are TGTGCCAGCAGCGACCCCGTAGTAGTAGTGGGAAGGGCCGGGGAGCTGTTTTTT. Translating it yields CASSDPVVVVGRAGELFF.

The chain combines TRBV12-3 or TRBV12-4 with TRBJ1-6, with a possible D match to TRBD1 (6 bases). This CDR3 is built from 14 residues. Trimming took 3 bases from V and 7 from J, leaving 10 bases between them. The CDR3 protein is CASSLGGRNSPLHF. The CDR3 DNA reads as TGTGCCAGCAGTTTGGGGGGGCGAAATTCACCCCTCCACTTT.

The table lists this clonotype with many counts. The chain joins TRBV9 to TRBJ2-1, with TRBD2 matching over 10 bases. CDR3 size: 20 residues. Looked up from germline, CDR1 is SGDLS and CDR2 is YYNGEE. V shed 0 bases, J shed 0 bases, and the junction held 12 bases outside the gene matches. This CDR3 is CASSVATREGLAYSYNEQFF. The CDR3 region has the DNA TGTGCCAGCAGCGTAGCTACGAGAGAGGGACTAGCGTACTCCTACAATGAGCAGTTCTTC.